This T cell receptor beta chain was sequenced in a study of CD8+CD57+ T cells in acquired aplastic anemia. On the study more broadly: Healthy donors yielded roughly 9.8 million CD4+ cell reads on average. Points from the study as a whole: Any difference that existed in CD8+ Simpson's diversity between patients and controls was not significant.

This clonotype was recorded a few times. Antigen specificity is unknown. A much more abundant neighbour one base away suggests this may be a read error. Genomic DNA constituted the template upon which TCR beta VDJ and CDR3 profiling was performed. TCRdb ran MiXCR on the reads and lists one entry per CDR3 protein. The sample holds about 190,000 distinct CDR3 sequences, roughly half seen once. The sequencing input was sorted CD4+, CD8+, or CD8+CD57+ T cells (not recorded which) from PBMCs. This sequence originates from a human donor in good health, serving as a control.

CDR3 in amino acids: CASSLDGVWAYRNTEALF. CDR3 sequence (DNA): TGTGCCAGCAGCTTGGATGGGGTGTGGGCTTATCGGAACACTGAAGCTCTCTTT. V is TRBV5-4 and J is TRBJ1-1; D gene uncertain. Per germline, CDR1 SGHNT and CDR2 YYREEE (reference sequence). The CDR3 loop spans 18 amino acids.